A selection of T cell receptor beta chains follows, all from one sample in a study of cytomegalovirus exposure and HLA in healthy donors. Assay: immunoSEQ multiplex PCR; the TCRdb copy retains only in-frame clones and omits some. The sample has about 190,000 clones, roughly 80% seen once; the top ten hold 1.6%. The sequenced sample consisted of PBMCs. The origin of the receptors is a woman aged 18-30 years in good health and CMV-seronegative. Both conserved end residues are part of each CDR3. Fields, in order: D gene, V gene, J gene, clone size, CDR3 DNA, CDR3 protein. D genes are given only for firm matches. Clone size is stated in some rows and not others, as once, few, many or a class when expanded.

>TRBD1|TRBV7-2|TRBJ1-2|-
TGTGCCAGCAGCACCGGGACAGGGGGCTACTATGGCTACACCTTC
CASSTGTGGYYGYTF
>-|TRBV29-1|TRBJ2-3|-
TGCAGCGTTAGTACAGTTGCGGATACGCAGTATTTT
CSVSTVADTQYF
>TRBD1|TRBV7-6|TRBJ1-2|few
TGTGCCAGCAGCGAATCCCCGGTACAGGGGACTAACTATGGCTACACCTTC
CASSESPVQGTNYGYTF
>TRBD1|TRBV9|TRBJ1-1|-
TGTGCCAGCAGCGCCATGGGACAGGGAGGCACTGAAGCTTTCTTT
CASSAMGQGGTEAFF
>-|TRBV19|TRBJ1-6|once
TGTGCCAGTAGTATAGGAGCGGCAGGGGATTCACCCCTCCACTTT
CASSIGAAGDSPLHF
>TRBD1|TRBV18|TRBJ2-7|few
TGTGCCAGCTCTGCGTCGACAGGGGACAACGAGCAGTACTTC
CASSASTGDNEQYF
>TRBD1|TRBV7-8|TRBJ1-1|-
TGTGCCAGCAGCTTAAGCGGACAGGGTGGGTACACTGAAGCTTTCTTT
CASSLSGQGGYTEAFF
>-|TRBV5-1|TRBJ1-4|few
TGCGCCAGCAGCTCCCCTCGTGGAGTCGTGGATGAAAAACTGTTTTTT
CASSSPRGVVDEKLFF
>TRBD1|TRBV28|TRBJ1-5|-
TGTGCCAGCAGTCAGGACAGGACCTTAGGGCCCCAGCATTTT
CASSQDRTLGPQHF
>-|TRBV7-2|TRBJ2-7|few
TGTGCCAGCAGCTTAGACAGGGCTACGTACTACGAGCAGTACTTC
CASSLDRATYYEQYF
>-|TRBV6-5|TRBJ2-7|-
TGTGCCAGCAGTTACTCCTTCACTCACCCCTACGAGCAGTACTTC
CASSYSFTHPYEQYF
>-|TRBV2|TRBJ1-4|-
TGTGCCAGCAGTCCACAGGGTTTGTCTGAAAAACTGTTTTTT
CASSPQGLSEKLFF
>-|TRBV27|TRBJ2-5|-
TGTGCCAGCAGCCCGAGGGCCTTCCCAGAGACCCAGTACTTC
CASSPRAFPETQYF
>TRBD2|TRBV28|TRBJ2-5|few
TGTGCCAGCAGTCCGAGACTAGCGGGAGGGGGGGGAGAGACCCAGTACTTC
CASSPRLAGGGGETQYF
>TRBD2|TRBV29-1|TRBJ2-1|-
TGCAGCGTTGATCTCGGGGGGGACAATGAGCAGTTCTTC
CSVDLGGDNEQFF
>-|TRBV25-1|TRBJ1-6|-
TGTGCCAGCAGTGAATCCCTAATTGATTATAATTCACCCCTCCACTTT
CASSESLIDYNSPLHF
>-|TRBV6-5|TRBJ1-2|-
TGTGCCAGCAGTTCCGCGGGACGAGGAGCTAACTATGGCTACACCTTC
CASSSAGRGANYGYTF
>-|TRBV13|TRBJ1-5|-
TGTGCCAGCAGCCACAAAAGACTACAGGGCCATCAGCCCCAGCATTTT
CASSHKRLQGHQPQHF
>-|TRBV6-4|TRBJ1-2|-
TGTGCCAGCAGTGACTCGAAGGCAGGGATCTCTCATGGCTACACCTTC
CASSDSKAGISHGYTF
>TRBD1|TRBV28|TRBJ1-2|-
TGTGCCAGCAGACCAATGCAGGGGGCTCATCGCTACACCTTC
CASRPMQGAHRYTF
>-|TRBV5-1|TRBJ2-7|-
TGCGCCAGCAGCCTTGGGGGCGAGAGCTCCTACGAGCAGTACTTC
CASSLGGESSYEQYF
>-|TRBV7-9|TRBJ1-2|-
TGTGCCAGCAGCTCGTATGACAGCTATGGCTACACCTTC
CASSSYDSYGYTF
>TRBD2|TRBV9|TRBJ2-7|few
TGTGCCAGCAGCGTAGGAACTAGCGGGGGGACCTACGAGCAGTACTTC
CASSVGTSGGTYEQYF
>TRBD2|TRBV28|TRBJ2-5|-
TGTGCCAGCAGTTCCACTAGCGGGGTGGAGAGGGAGACCCAGTACTTC
CASSSTSGVERETQYF
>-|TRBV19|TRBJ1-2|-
TGTGCCAGTAGTATACGGGGGGGCAGTGGCTACACCTTC
CASSIRGGSGYTF
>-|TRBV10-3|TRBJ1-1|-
TGTGCCATCAGTGAGAGGCAGGGGAGGGACACTGAAGCTTTCTTT
CAISERQGRDTEAFF
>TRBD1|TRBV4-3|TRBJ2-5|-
TGCGCCAGCAGCCGCACCCGGGACAGGGCCGAGACCCAGTACTTC
CASSRTRDRAETQYF
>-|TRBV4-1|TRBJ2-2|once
TGCGCCAGCAGCCCCTACTCTAGCGTCGCGAACACCGGGGAGCTGTTTTTT
CASSPYSSVANTGELFF
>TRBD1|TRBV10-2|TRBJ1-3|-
TGCGCCAGCAGCTGGACAGGGGGCTTCTCTGGAAACACCATATATTTT
CASSWTGGFSGNTIYF
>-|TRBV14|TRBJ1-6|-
TGTGCCAGCAGCCCCGCGCCCGGGGGGCGTTCACCCCTCCACTTT
CASSPAPGGRSPLHF
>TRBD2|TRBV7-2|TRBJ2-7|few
TGTGCCAGCAGTCAACCTAGGGCGGGAGGAGACTACGAGCAGTACTTC
CASSQPRAGGDYEQYF